The clone carrying this T cell receptor beta chain was counted a few times. Its antigen is not identified. J gave up 4 bases and V 2 bases, and 10 bases lay outside the gene matches. CDR1 MDHEN and CDR2 SYDVKM come from the germline V gene. The CDR3 totals 17 residues. The entry originates in a study of T-cell reconstitution after alpha-beta-depleted transplantation in children. Unique molecular identifiers tagged the TCRbeta library. TCRdb independently ran MiXCR on the PCR reads; one entry per CDR3 protein. The sample records 500,000 to 650,000 distinct CDR3 sequences, 10% to 15% being singletons. Findings and limits, study-wide: Where some patients showed high TCRbeta diversity at day 60, it came from recipient T cells and thymic progenitors that had survived. Approximately two months post-transplant, alpha-beta T cells reportedly originated from several hundred expanded graft clones. From newly produced T cells came most of the T-cell counts and diversity one year after transplant.

This TCR derives from a male patient younger than 18 who had a stem cell transplant for acute myeloid leukemia, so the T cells may come from the graft donor. This chain links TRBV28 with TRBJ2-1, with TRBD2 identical over 8 bases. The sequences come from PBMCs, mostly from graft donor cells, collected 360 days after TCRalphabeta/CD19-depleted stem cell transplant. The CDR3 reads CASSLGARRGVYNEQFF. CDR3 coding DNA: TGTGCCAGCAGTTTAGGGGCTCGGCGGGGGGTATACAATGAGCAGTTCTTC.